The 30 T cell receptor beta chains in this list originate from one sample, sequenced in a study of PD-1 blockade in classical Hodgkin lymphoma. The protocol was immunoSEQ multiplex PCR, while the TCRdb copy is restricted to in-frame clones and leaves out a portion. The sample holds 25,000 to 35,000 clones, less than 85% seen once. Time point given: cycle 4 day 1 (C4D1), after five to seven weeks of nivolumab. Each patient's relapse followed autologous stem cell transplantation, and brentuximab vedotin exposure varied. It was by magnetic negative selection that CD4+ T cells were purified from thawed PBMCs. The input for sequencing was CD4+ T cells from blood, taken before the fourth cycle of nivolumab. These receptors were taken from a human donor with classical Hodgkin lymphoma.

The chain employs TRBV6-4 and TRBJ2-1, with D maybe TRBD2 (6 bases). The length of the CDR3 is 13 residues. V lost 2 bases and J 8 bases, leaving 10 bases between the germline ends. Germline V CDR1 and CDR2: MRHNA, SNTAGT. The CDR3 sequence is CASSDETRHEQFF. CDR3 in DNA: TGTGCCAGCAGTGACGAGACTAGACATGAGCAGTTCTTC.

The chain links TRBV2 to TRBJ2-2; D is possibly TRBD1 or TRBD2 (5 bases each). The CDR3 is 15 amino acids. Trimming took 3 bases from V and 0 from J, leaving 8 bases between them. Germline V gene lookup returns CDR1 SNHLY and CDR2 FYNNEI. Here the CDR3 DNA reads TGTGCCAGCAGTGAGCAGGGACCGAACACCGGGGAGCTGTTTTTT. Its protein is CASSEQGPNTGELFF.

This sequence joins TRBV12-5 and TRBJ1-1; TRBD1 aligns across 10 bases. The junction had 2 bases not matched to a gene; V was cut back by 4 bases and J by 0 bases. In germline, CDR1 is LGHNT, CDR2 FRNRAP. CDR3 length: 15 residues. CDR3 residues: CASGWTGGMNTEAFF. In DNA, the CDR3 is TGTGCTAGTGGTTGGACAGGGGGTATGAACACTGAAGCTTTCTTT.

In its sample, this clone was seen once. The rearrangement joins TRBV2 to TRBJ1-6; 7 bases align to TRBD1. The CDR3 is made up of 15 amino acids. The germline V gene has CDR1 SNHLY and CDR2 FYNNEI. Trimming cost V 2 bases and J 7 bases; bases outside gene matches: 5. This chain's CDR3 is CASSELGRGNSPLHF. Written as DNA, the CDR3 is TGTGCCAGCAGTGAACTGGGCAGGGGGAATTCACCCCTCCACTTT.

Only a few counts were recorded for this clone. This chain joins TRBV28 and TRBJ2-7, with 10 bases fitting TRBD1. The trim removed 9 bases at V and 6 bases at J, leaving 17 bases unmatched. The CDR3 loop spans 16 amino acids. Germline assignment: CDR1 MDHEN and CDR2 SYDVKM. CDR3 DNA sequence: TGTGCCAGTTCTACAGGCCGGACAGGGGGTTGGGGCGAGCAGTACTTC. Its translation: CASSTGRTGGWGEQYF.

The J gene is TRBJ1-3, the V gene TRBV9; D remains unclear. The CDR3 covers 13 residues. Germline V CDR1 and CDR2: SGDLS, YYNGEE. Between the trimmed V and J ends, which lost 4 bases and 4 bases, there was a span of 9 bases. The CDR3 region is CASSPTGGNTIYF. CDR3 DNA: TGTGCCAGCAGCCCCACGGGGGGAAACACCATATATTTT.

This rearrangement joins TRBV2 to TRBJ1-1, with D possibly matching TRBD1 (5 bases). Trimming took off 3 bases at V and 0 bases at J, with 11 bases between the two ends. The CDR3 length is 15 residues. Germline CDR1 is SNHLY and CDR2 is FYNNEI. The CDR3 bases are TGTGCCAGCAGTGATGGTGGCAGGGTGAACACTGAAGCTTTCTTT. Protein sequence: CASSDGGRVNTEAFF.

The CDR3 protein is CASSTAGGYQETQYF. CDR3 DNA sequence: TGCGCCAGCAGCACTGCGGGGGGCTACCAAGAGACCCAGTACTTC. The chain recombines TRBV5-1 with TRBJ2-5, with TRBD2 identical over 8 bases. The V segment lost 4 bases and the J segment 0 bases; nucleotides outside the gene matches: 5. CDR1 and CDR2 from the germline V gene are SGHRS and YFSETQ. The CDR3 is 15 residues long.

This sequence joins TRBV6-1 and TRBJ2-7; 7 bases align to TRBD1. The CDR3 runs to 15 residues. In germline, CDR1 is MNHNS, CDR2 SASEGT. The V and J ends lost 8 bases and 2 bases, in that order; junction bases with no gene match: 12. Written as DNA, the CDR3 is TGTGCCAGCCTTCCGCCGGCCGGGACAGCCTACGAGCAGTACTTC. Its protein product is CASLPPAGTAYEQYF.

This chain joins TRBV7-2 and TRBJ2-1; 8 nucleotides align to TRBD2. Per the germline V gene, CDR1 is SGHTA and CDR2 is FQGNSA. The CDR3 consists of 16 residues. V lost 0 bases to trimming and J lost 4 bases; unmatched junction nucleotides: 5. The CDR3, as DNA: TGTGCCAGCAGCTTAGCACGGGGGGGCCTTTACAATGAGCAGTTCTTC. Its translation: CASSLARGGLYNEQFF.

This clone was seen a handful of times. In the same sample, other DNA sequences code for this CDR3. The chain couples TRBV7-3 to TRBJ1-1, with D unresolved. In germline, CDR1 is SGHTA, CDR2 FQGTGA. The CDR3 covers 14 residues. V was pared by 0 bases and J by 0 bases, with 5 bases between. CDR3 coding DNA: TGTGCCAGCAGCTTAACCGGGATGAACACTGAAGCTTTCTTT. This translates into CASSLTGMNTEAFF.

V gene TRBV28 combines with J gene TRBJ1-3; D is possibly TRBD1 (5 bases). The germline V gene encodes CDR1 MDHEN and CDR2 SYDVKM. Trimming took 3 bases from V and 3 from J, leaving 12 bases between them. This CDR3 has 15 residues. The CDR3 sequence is CASSFKGLYGNTIYF. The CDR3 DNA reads TGTGCCAGCAGTTTTAAGGGACTCTATGGAAACACCATATATTTT.

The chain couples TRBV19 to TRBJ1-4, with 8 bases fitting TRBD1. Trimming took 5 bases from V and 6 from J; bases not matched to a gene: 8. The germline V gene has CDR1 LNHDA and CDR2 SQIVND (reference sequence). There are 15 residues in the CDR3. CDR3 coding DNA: TGTGCCAGTAGTCCCCTGGACAGGGAAGATGAAAAACTGTTTTTT. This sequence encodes CASSPLDREDEKLFF.

The CDR3 reads CASSRAVFTSTDTQYF. The CDR3 coding sequence is TGTGCCAGCAGCCGAGCTGTGTTCACGAGCACAGATACGCAGTATTTT. This chain connects TRBV7-9 to TRBJ2-3; D ambiguous. This CDR3 contains 16 residues. CDR1 SEHNR and CDR2 FQNEAQ come from the germline V gene (reference sequence). The V end was cut by 5 bases, the J end by 0 bases, with 15 bases between.

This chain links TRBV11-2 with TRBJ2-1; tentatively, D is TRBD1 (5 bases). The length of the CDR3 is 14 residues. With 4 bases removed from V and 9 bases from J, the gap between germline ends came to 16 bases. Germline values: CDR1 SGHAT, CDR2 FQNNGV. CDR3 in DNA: TGTGCCAGCAGCTCGCGCGACAGACTGGGTGAGCAGTTCTTC. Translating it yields CASSSRDRLGEQFF.

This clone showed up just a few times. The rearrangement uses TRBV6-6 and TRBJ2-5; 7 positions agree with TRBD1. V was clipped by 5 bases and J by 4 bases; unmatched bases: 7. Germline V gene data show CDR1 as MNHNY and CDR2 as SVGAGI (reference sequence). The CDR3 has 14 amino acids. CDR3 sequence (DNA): TGTGCCAGCAGTACAGGGGTAGCGACAGAGACCCAGTACTTC. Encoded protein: CASSTGVATETQYF.

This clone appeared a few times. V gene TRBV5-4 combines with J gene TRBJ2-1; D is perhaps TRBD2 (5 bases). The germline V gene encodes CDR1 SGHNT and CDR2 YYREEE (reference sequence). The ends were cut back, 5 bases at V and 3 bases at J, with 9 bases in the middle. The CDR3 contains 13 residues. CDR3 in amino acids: CASRSAGYNEQFF. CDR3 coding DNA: TGTGCCAGCAGATCCGCGGGCTACAATGAGCAGTTCTTC.

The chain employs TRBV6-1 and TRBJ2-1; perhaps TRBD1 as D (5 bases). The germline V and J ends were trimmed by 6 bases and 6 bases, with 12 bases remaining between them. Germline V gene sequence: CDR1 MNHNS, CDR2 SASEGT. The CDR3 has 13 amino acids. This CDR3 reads CASRSYQGNEQFF. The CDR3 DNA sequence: TGTGCCAGCAGATCTTATCAGGGCAATGAGCAGTTCTTC.

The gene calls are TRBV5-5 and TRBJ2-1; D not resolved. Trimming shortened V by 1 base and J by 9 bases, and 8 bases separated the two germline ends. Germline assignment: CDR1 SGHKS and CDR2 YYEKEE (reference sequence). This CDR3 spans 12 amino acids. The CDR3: CASSLSLGEQFF. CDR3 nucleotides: TGTGCCAGCAGCTTGTCTCTGGGTGAGCAGTTCTTC.

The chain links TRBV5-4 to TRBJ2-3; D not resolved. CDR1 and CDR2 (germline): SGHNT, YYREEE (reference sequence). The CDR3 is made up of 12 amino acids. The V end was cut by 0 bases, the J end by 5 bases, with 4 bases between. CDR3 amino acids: CASSLDQDTQYF. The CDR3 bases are TGTGCCAGCAGCTTGGACCAAGATACGCAGTATTTT.

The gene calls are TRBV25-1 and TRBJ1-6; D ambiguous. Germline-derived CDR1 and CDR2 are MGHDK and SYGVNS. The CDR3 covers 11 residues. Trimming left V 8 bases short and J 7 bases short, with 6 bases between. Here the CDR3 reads CASFRNSPLHF. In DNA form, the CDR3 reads TGTGCCAGCTTCCGGAATTCACCCCTCCACTTT.

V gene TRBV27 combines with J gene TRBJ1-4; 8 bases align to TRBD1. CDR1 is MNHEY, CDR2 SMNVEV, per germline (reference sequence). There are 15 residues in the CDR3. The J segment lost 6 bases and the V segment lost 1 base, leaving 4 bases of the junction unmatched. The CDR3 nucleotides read TGTGCCAGCAGTTTATTAGGGACAGGAGATGAAAAACTGTTTTTT. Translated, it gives CASSLLGTGDEKLFF.

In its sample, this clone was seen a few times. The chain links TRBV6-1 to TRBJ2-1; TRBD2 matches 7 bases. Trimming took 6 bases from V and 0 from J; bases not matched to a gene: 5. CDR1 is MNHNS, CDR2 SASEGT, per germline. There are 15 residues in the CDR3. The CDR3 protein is CASRGWTSSYNEQFF. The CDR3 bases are TGTGCCAGCAGGGGGTGGACTAGCTCCTACAATGAGCAGTTCTTC.

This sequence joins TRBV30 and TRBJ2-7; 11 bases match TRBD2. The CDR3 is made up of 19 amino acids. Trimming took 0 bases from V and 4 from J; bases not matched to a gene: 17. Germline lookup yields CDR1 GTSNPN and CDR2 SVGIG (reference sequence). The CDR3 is CAWSVNLELAGAERYEQYF. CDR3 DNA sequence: TGTGCCTGGAGTGTAAATCTCGAACTAGCGGGAGCGGAAAGGTACGAGCAGTACTTC.

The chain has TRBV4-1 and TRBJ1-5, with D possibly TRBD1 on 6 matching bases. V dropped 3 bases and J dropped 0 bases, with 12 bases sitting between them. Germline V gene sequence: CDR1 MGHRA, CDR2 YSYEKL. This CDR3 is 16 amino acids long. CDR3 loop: CASSHTGQASNQPQHF. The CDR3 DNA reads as TGCGCCAGCAGCCATACAGGGCAGGCTAGCAATCAGCCCCAGCATTTT.

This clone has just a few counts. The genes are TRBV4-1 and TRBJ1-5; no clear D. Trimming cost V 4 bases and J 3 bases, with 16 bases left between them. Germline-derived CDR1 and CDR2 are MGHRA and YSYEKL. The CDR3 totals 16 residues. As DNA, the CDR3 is TGCGCCAGCAGCCTAAGACCTACAGAGCACAATCAGCCCCAGCATTTT. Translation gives CASSLRPTEHNQPQHF.

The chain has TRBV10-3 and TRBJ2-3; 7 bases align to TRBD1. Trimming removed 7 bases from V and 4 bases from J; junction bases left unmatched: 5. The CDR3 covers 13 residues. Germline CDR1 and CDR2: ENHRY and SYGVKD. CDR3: CAITSDRADTQYF. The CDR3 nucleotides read TGTGCCATCACTTCCGACAGGGCAGATACGCAGTATTTT.

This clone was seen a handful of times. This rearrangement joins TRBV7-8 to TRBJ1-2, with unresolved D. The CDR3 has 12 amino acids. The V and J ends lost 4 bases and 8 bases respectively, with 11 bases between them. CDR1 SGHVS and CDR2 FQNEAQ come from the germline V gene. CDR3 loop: CASSWRLRGYTF. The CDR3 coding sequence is TGTGCCAGCAGCTGGCGATTGAGGGGCTACACCTTC.

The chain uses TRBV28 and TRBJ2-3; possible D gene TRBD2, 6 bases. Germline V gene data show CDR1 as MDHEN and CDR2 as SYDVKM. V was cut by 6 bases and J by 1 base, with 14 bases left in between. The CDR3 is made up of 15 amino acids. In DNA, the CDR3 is TGTGCCAGCAGGGATAGCGGATTGGGCACAGATACGCAGTATTTT. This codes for CASRDSGLGTDTQYF.

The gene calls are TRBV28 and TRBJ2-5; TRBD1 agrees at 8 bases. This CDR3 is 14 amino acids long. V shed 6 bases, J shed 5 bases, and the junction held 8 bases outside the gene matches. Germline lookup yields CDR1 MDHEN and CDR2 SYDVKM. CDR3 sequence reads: CASSPGQGRETQYF. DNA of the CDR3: TGTGCCAGCAGCCCCGGACAGGGACGTGAGACCCAGTACTTC.